These 12 T cell receptor beta chains were all obtained from the same sample, sequenced in a study of T-cell memory formation after mild COVID-19. Each CDR3 protein gets one entry after TCRdb re-called the 5' RACE reads with MiXCR. The sample has tens of thousands of distinct CDR3 sequences, approximately 13% seen once; the top ten hold roughly a quarter. The sequencing sample was made of PBMCs or a T cell subset sorted from them (not recorded which). These receptors came from an adult woman who had mild COVID-19 (a few samples of this study predate the infection). Cell type and time point are not known.

The chain has TRBV4-1 and TRBJ2-1, with D tentatively TRBD1 or TRBD2 (5 bases each). Trimming took 0 bases from V and 4 from J, leaving 10 bases between them. Germline CDR1 is MGHRA and CDR2 is YSYEKL. The CDR3 covers 15 residues. The CDR3 spells CASSQDREGYNEQFF. As DNA, the CDR3 is TGCGCCAGCAGCCAAGATCGCGAGGGGTACAATGAGCAGTTCTTC.

DNA of the CDR3: TGTGCCAGCAGTCCGGGGCGGGGGGATTGGGATACGCAGTATTTT. It codes for CASSPGRGDWDTQYF. This chain joins TRBV12-3 or TRBV12-4 and TRBJ2-3, with 8 bases identical to TRBD2. V shed 5 bases and J 6 bases; nucleotides not matched to a gene: 10. CDR3 length: 15 amino acids.

This clonotype was recorded many times. V gene TRBV4-1 combines with J gene TRBJ2-5; D ambiguous. Trimming left V 0 bases short and J 5 bases short, with 4 bases between. Germline values: CDR1 MGHRA, CDR2 YSYEKL. CDR3 length: 12 residues. The CDR3 spells CASSQDWETQYF. In DNA, the CDR3 is TGCGCCAGCAGCCAAGATTGGGAGACCCAGTACTTC.

This clonotype has a handful of counts. This chain uses TRBV7-9 with TRBJ2-7; D is perhaps TRBD1 or TRBD2 (5 bases each). There are 14 residues in the CDR3. Germline loops: CDR1 SEHNR, CDR2 FQNEAQ (reference sequence). V was cut by 5 bases and J by 1 base, with 12 bases left in between. CDR3 DNA sequence: TGTGCCAGCAGCCCCCCGGGACGGTCCTACGAGCAGTACTTC. Translation gives CASSPPGRSYEQYF.

This clonotype was observed many times. The J gene is TRBJ2-7, the V gene TRBV7-6, with D tentatively TRBD2 (6 bases). The CDR3 spans 14 residues. The germline V and J ends were trimmed by 5 bases and 2 bases, with 13 bases remaining between them. The germline CDR1 and CDR2 sequences are SGHVS and FNYEAQ. CDR3 in amino acids: CASSPGSAPYEQYF. In nucleotides, the CDR3 is TGTGCCAGCAGCCCCGGGAGCGCCCCCTACGAGCAGTACTTC.

V gene TRBV12-3 or TRBV12-4 combines with J gene TRBJ2-7; D might be TRBD1 (5 bases). V lost 3 bases to trimming and J lost 3 bases, with 12 bases between them. This CDR3 is built from 14 residues. CDR3 in amino acids: CASSFLGEDYEQYF. Written as DNA, the CDR3 is TGTGCCAGCAGTTTCTTAGGGGAAGACTACGAGCAGTACTTC.

V usage is TRBV4-1 and J usage is TRBJ2-1; 10 nucleotides line up with TRBD2. J gave up 0 bases and V 4 bases, and 3 bases lay outside the gene matches. CDR1 is MGHRA and CDR2 is YSYEKL in the germline V gene. The CDR3 length is 16 residues. The CDR3, as DNA: TGCGCCAGCAGCCTGCCTAGCGGGGGCTCCTACAATGAGCAGTTCTTC. This gives the protein CASSLPSGGSYNEQFF.

The J gene is TRBJ2-3, the V gene TRBV24-1, with 9 bases identical to TRBD2. The CDR3 sequence is 17 residues long. Germline V gene data show CDR1 as KGHDR and CDR2 as SFDVKD. After removal of 0 bases from V and 2 bases from J, the junction contained 5 bases not matched to a gene. The CDR3, as DNA: TGTGCCACCAGTGATTTGCCACTAGCGGGCCTCACAGATACGCAGTATTTT. It is translated as CATSDLPLAGLTDTQYF.

This clonotype appeared a few times. Here the CDR3 DNA reads TGTGCCAGCAGCTTAGCAGTGTCGCCCGGCGAGCAGTACTTC. Translating gives CASSLAVSPGEQYF. The V gene is TRBV7-9, the J gene TRBJ2-7; D not certain. Germline CDR1 and CDR2: SEHNR and FQNEAQ (reference sequence). CDR3 length: 14 residues. Trimming removed 0 bases from V and 6 bases from J, with 12 bases in between.

This clonotype was detected many times. J is TRBJ2-7 and V is TRBV7-9; D assignment may be TRBD1 or TRBD2 (5 bases each). CDR1 and CDR2 (germline): SEHNR, FQNEAQ (reference sequence). The CDR3 length is 15 residues. V was trimmed by 5 bases and J by 0 bases, leaving 14 bases between them. This chain's CDR3 is CASSRRDPPSYEQYF. The CDR3 region has the DNA TGTGCCAGCAGCCGCCGGGACCCGCCCTCCTACGAGCAGTACTTC.

This clonotype was picked up a small number of times. The rearrangement links TRBV3-1 to TRBJ1-6, with D tentatively TRBD1 (6 bases). V dropped 0 bases and J dropped 10 bases, with 19 bases sitting between them. Per the germline V gene, CDR1 is LGHDT and CDR2 is YNNKEL (reference sequence). The length of the CDR3 is 17 residues. This CDR3 reads CASSQDAGAWPYSPLHF. The DNA for the CDR3 is TGTGCCAGCAGCCAAGATGCAGGGGCTTGGCCGTACTCACCCCTCCACTTT.

The chain uses TRBV5-5 and TRBJ2-7, with TRBD2 matching over 13 bases. The CDR3 totals 15 residues. Unmatched junction bases numbered 2, after V lost 3 bases and J lost 2 bases. The germline V gene encodes CDR1 SGHKS and CDR2 YYEKEE (reference sequence). The CDR3 loop reads CASSSGLAGAYEQYF. CDR3 nucleotides: TGTGCCAGCAGCTCCGGACTAGCGGGGGCCTACGAGCAGTACTTC.